The present T cell receptor beta chain was sequenced within a study of T-cell memory formation after mild COVID-19. This clonotype showed up just a few times. Its cognate antigen is unknown. Findings and caveats of the study: Prior to infection, memory already included some responding clones, suggesting cross-reactive memory joined.

The CDR3 is made up of 15 amino acids. Trimming pared 0 bases from V and 0 bases from J, leaving 8 bases between. Germline V gives CDR1 SGDLS, CDR2 YYNGEE. TCRdb recomputed calls from the 5' RACE reads with MiXCR, one row per CDR3 protein. Among 250,000 to 300,000 distinct CDR3 sequences listed, over 15% were seen once. The V and J genes are TRBV9 and TRBJ2-3; D is uncertain. The sample was PBMCs or a T cell subset sorted from them (not recorded which). This receptor was identified in a man aged 18 to 30 who had mild COVID-19 (a few samples of this study predate the infection). Cell type and time point are not known. CDR3 in DNA: TGTGCCAGCAGCGTAGTGGCAAGGAGCACAGATACGCAGTATTTT. It is translated as CASSVVARSTDTQYF.